A single sample gave rise to the 15 T cell receptor beta chains below, sequenced in a study of STAT5B mutations in CD4+ large granular lymphocyte leukemia. Only in-frame clones appear in the TCRdb table, and some are missing; sequencing was by immunoSEQ multiplex PCR. This sample has more than 25,000 clones, with about 76% found just once. Sequencing was performed on CD4+ T cells from blood buffy coats. These receptors were collected from a human donor in good health.

The chain uses TRBV6-5 and TRBJ2-6; D is uncertain. V was cut by 6 bases and J by 0 bases, with 6 bases left in between. CDR3 length equals 14 residues. Germline V CDR1 and CDR2: MNHEY, SVGAGI. CDR3 nucleotides: TGTGCCAGCAGCAGAAGCTCTGGGGCCAACGTCCTGACTTTC. Residues: CASSRSSGANVLTF.

This chain links TRBV19 with TRBJ1-4, with no clear D. Germline CDR1 LNHDA, CDR2 SQIVND (reference sequence). The V gene lost 5 bases and the J gene lost 8 bases, with 9 bases spanning the gap. The CDR3 is 12 residues long. CDR3 residues: CASSGPYEKLFF. The CDR3 nucleotides read TGTGCCAGTAGTGGACCCTACGAAAAACTGTTTTTT.

The rearrangement joins TRBV4-2 to TRBJ1-1; TRBD1 is a possible D gene (5 bases). The ends were cut back, 3 bases at V and 11 bases at J, with 28 bases in the middle. CDR1 LGHNA and CDR2 YNFKEQ come from the germline V gene. The CDR3 runs 17 residues. The CDR3, as DNA: TGTGCCAGCAGCCAGGCCGCCCGATCAGGGCCTAATGAGTTGGCTTTCTTT. This sequence encodes CASSQAARSGPNELAFF.

The rearrangement joins TRBV5-5 to TRBJ1-2; 9 bases match TRBD1. CDR1 SGHKS and CDR2 YYEKEE come from the germline V gene (reference sequence). J lost 2 bases, V lost 4 bases, and 6 bases had no gene match. This CDR3 region has 15 residues. CDR3 region: CASSGSGQGNYGYTF. In DNA form, the CDR3 reads TGTGCCAGCAGCGGGTCGGGACAGGGAAACTATGGCTACACCTTC.

The V call is TRBV7-2, the J call TRBJ2-2; D is perhaps TRBD1 (6 bases). This CDR3 has 15 residues. Trimming shortened V by 3 bases and J by 4 bases, and 12 bases separated the two germline ends. CDR1 is SGHTA and CDR2 is FQGNSA in the germline V gene. The CDR3 coding sequence is TGTGCCAGCAGCTTGGGGGCCCCGGGCACCGGGGAGCTGTTTTTT. It is translated as CASSLGAPGTGELFF.

The rearrangement uses TRBV27 and TRBJ1-6; 7 positions match TRBD1. This CDR3 comprises 21 residues. V dropped 3 bases and J dropped 3; count of bases not matched to a gene: 20. Germline V CDR1 and CDR2: MNHEY, SMNVEV (reference sequence). The CDR3 coding sequence is TGTGCCAGCAGTTTGGTACAGGGGTTAAGTATTAAAACAAGCTATAATTCACCCCTCCACTTT. Protein: CASSLVQGLSIKTSYNSPLHF.

This chain links TRBV29-1 with TRBJ2-2, with D uncertain. The CDR3 spans 16 residues. The V end lost 3 bases, the J end lost 0 bases, and 14 bases lay between the germline ends. Germline lookup yields CDR1 SQVTM and CDR2 ANQGSEA. CDR3 DNA sequence: TGCAGCGTTGACCCTCCGATTCACGCGAACACCGGGGAGCTGTTTTTT. It yields the protein CSVDPPIHANTGELFF.

The chain couples TRBV5-4 to TRBJ2-7; the match to TRBD2 covers 12 bases. CDR1 is SGHNT and CDR2 is YYREEE in the germline V gene (reference sequence). J lost 1 base, V lost 4 bases, and 15 bases had no gene match. The CDR3 has 19 residues. The CDR3 DNA follows: TGTGCCAGCAGCGTAGGTGCTTGGGGACTAGCGGGTAATTCCTACGAGCAGTACTTC. As protein: CASSVGAWGLAGNSYEQYF.

The chain couples TRBV10-2 to TRBJ2-7, with D hard to call. V lost 4 bases and J 7 bases, leaving 14 bases between the germline ends. The CDR3 loop spans 13 amino acids. Germline-derived CDR1 and CDR2 are WSHSY and SAAADI. The CDR3 spells CASSVPSRPEQYV. The CDR3 DNA reads as TGCGCCAGCAGTGTTCCTTCGCGGCCAGAGCAGTACGTC.

The V gene is TRBV19, the J gene TRBJ2-3; unclear D gene. The germline V gene has CDR1 LNHDA and CDR2 SQIVND (reference sequence). The ends were cut back, 10 bases at V and 5 bases at J, with 16 bases in the middle. CDR3 length: 13 amino acids. Written as DNA, the CDR3 is TGTGCCACTCGCGGCCAGAACCTAGATACGCAGTATTTT. This codes for CATRGQNLDTQYF.

This chain uses TRBV4-3 with TRBJ1-1; D is possibly TRBD1 (5 bases). From germline, CDR1 is LGHNA and CDR2 YSLEER. V dropped 4 bases and J dropped 6 bases, with 18 bases sitting between them. The length of the CDR3 is 15 residues. Here the CDR3 reads CASSLTRGGYAEAFF. CDR3 nucleotide sequence: TGCGCCAGCAGCCTCACAAGGGGCGGGTACGCTGAAGCTTTCTTT.

The J gene is TRBJ2-7, the V gene TRBV5-4, with D perhaps TRBD1 (6 bases). V was clipped by 4 bases and J by 7 bases, with 18 bases between them. The CDR3 sequence is 14 residues long. Germline values: CDR1 SGHNT, CDR2 YYREEE (reference sequence). CDR3 DNA: TGTGCCAGCAGCCCCGGACAGCGCCCAGGGGAGCAGTACTTC. Translation: CASSPGQRPGEQYF.

V and J are TRBV14 and TRBJ1-2, with D perhaps matching TRBD1 (5 bases). Germline V lookup: CDR1 SGHDN, CDR2 FVKESK. The CDR3 has 14 residues. V lost 3 bases to trimming and J lost 2 bases, with 10 bases between them. The CDR3 reads CASSQGLRNYGYTF. The DNA for the CDR3 is TGTGCCAGCAGCCAGGGACTCCGAAACTATGGCTACACCTTC. Full variable domain (missing parts from reference TRBV14 and TRBJ1-2): EAGVTQFPSHSVIEKGQTVTLRCDPISGHDNLYWYRRVMGKEIKFLLHFVKESKQDESGMPNNRFLAERTGGTYSTLKVQPAELEDSGVYFCASSQGLRNYGYTFGSGTRLTVV.

CDR3 sequence reads: CASSPRPRTEQYV. The CDR3 DNA is TGTGCCAGCAGCCCCCGTCCGAGGACTGAGCAGTACGTC. The chain combines TRBV6-5 with TRBJ2-7, with D tentatively TRBD2 (5 bases). In germline, CDR1 is MNHEY, CDR2 SVGAGI. Trimming removed 6 bases at V and 7 bases at J, with 16 bases between. This CDR3 is 13 amino acids long.

This sequence joins TRBV11-3 and TRBJ2-7; TRBD1 or TRBD2 may be the D gene (5 bases each). Per the germline V gene, CDR1 is SGHNT and CDR2 is YENEEA. The CDR3 runs to 15 residues. Trimming cost V 1 base and J 0 bases, with 10 bases left between them. The CDR3 sequence is CASSLGQTISYEQYF. The CDR3 DNA follows: TGTGCCAGCAGCTTAGGACAGACTATCTCCTACGAGCAGTACTTC. Full variable domain (rest looked up from reference TRBV11-3 and TRBJ2-7): EAGVVQSPRYKIIEKKQPVAFWCNPISGHNTLYWYLQNLGQGPELLIRYENEEAVDDSQLPKDRFSAERLKGVDSTLKIQPAELGDSAVYLCASSLGQTISYEQYFGPGTRLTVT.